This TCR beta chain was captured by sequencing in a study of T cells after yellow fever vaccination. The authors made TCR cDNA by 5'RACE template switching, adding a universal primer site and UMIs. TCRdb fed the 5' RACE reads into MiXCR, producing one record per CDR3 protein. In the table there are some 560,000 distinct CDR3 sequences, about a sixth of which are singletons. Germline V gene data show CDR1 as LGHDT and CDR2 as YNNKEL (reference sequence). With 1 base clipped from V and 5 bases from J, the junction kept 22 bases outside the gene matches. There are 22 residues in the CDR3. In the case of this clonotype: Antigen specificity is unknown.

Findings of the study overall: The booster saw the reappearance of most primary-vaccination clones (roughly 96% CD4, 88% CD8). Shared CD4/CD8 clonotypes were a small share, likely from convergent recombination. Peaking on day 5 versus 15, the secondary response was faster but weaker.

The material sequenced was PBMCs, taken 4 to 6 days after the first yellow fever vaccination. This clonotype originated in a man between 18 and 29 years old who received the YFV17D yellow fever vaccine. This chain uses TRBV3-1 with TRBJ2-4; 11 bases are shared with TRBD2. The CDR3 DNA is TGTGCCAGCAGCCAAGTCCCCCTCCTAGCGGGGGGCCGAACAGCCTCAGAAAACATTCAGTACTTC. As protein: CASSQVPLLAGGRTASENIQYF. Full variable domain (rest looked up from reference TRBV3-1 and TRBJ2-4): DTAVSQTPKYLVTQMGNDKSIKCEQNLGHDTMYWYKQDSKKFLKIMFSYNNKELIINETVPNRFSPKSPDKAHLNLHINSLELGDSAVYFCASSQVPLLAGGRTASENIQYFGAGTRLSVL.